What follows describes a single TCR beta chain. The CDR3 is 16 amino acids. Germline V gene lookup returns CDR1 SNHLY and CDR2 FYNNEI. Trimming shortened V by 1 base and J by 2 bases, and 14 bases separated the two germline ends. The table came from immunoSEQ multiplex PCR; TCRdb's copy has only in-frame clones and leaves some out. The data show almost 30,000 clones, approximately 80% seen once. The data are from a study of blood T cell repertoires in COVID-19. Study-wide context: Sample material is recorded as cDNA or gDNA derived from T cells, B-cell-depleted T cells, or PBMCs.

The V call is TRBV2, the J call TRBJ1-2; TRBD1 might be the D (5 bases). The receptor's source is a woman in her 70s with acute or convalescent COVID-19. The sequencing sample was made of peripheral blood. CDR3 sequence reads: CASSEGLAGLNYGYTF. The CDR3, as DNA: TGTGCCAGCAGTGAAGGGTTGGCAGGGTTAAACTATGGCTACACCTTC.